Following are 22 T cell receptor beta chains from one sample sequenced in a study of T cell changes during pregnancy in multiple sclerosis. The assay was immunoSEQ multiplex PCR, and TCRdb's table has in-frame clones only and misses some. The table shows 30,000 or so clones, with about nine tenths occurring only once. This specimen consisted of CD4+ T cells from peripheral blood mononuclear cells, obtained in the second trimester of pregnancy. All receptors come from a female donor in good health, enrolled as a control in a pregnancy study.

This chain links TRBV4-1 with TRBJ2-3; 7 nucleotides align to TRBD1. V gave up 0 bases and J gave up 10 bases; unmatched junction bases: 10. Per the germline V gene, CDR1 is MGHRA and CDR2 is YSYEKL. The CDR3 spans 15 residues. The CDR3 reads CASSQEGQGVFPQYF. The DNA for the CDR3 is TGCGCCAGCAGCCAAGAGGGGCAGGGGGTTTTTCCGCAGTATTTT.

The chain's CDR3 is CSVSTTGGNTGELFF. In DNA, the CDR3 is TGCAGCGTTTCCACGACAGGGGGCAACACCGGGGAGCTGTTTTTT. The J gene is TRBJ2-2, the V gene TRBV29-1; 10 bases are a match to TRBD1. CDR3 length equals 15 residues. Germline V gene lookup returns CDR1 SQVTM and CDR2 ANQGSEA. The V and J ends lost 5 bases and 2 bases, in that order; junction bases with no gene match: 5.

The genes are TRBV6-1 and TRBJ1-5, with D hard to call. V shed 3 bases and J shed 3 bases, with 12 bases lying between them. CDR3 length: 15 residues. The germline V gene encodes CDR1 MNHNS and CDR2 SASEGT. The CDR3 bases are TGTGCCAGCAGTGAGGGTCGAGGGCCCAATCAGCCCCAGCATTTT. It yields the protein CASSEGRGPNQPQHF.

CDR3 sequence: CSVGWGTNQGSTEAFF. CDR3 sequence (DNA): TGCAGCGTTGGCTGGGGTACTAATCAGGGAAGCACTGAAGCTTTCTTT. V and J are TRBV29-1 and TRBJ1-1; possible D gene TRBD1, 5 bases. There are 16 residues in the CDR3. Germline lookup yields CDR1 SQVTM and CDR2 ANQGSEA. Trimming shortened V by 4 bases and J by 4 bases, and 22 bases separated the two germline ends.

The chain employs TRBV9 and TRBJ1-2; D call uncertain. This CDR3 has 15 residues. Germline values: CDR1 SGDLS, CDR2 YYNGEE. Trimming removed 4 bases from V and 3 bases from J, with 16 bases in between. The CDR3 DNA reads as TGTGCCAGCAGCTTCTGGGAATGGGGAGACTATGGCTACACCTTC. This codes for CASSFWEWGDYGYTF. Drawing the rest from reference TRBV9 and TRBJ1-2, the complete variable domain is DSGVTQTPKHLITATGQRVTLRCSPRSGDLSVYWYQQSLDQGLQFLIQYYNGEERAKGNILERFSAQQFPDLHSELNLSSLELGDSALYFCASSFWEWGDYGYTFGSGTRLTVV.

The V call is TRBV10-3, the J call TRBJ1-1, with 8 bases matching TRBD1. CDR3 size: 14 residues. Germline V CDR1 and CDR2: ENHRY, SYGVKD. V trimming: 10 bases; J trimming: 0 bases; junction bases outside the gene matches: 7. The CDR3 here is CATRQGRLNTEAFF. CDR3 in DNA: TGTGCCACCCGACAGGGGCGACTGAACACTGAAGCTTTCTTT.

The CDR3 reads CASSGQVPNEQFF. The CDR3 region has the DNA TGTGCCAGCAGTGGGCAGGTCCCCAATGAGCAGTTCTTC. The rearrangement links TRBV2 to TRBJ2-1; unclear D gene. Germline-derived CDR1 and CDR2 are SNHLY and FYNNEI. V was shortened by 4 bases and J by 6 bases, with 10 bases between the two germline ends. The CDR3 runs 13 residues.

In this sample, this clone turned up a few times. This rearrangement joins TRBV6-4 to TRBJ2-7; TRBD1 is a possible D gene (6 bases). Germline V gene data show CDR1 as MRHNA and CDR2 as SNTAGT. The CDR3 is made up of 13 amino acids. V lost 5 bases to trimming and J lost 1 base, with 9 bases between them. The CDR3 region is CASSRRGSYEQYF. In DNA, the CDR3 is TGTGCCAGCAGTCGCAGGGGATCCTACGAGCAGTACTTC.

The table lists this clone with a count of one. The CDR3 sequence: CASSMGAGAYGYTF. CDR3 nucleotides: TGTGCCAGTAGTATGGGTGCGGGGGCCTATGGCTACACCTTC. The chain carries TRBV19 and TRBJ1-2; D possibly corresponds to TRBD1 (6 bases). The CDR3 length is 14 residues. Germline loops: CDR1 LNHDA, CDR2 SQIVND (reference sequence). Trimming removed 3 bases at V and 4 bases at J, with 12 bases between.

This clone was seen more than once but under ten times. This chain connects TRBV19 to TRBJ2-4; 7 bases map to TRBD1. J gave up 0 bases and V 4 bases, and 6 bases lay outside the gene matches. Germline-derived CDR1 and CDR2 are LNHDA and SQIVND (reference sequence). There are 16 residues in the CDR3. Written as DNA, the CDR3 is TGTGCCAGTAGTAAGACAGGGACCTTAGCCAAAAACATTCAGTACTTC. Protein product: CASSKTGTLAKNIQYF.

V and J are TRBV6-5 and TRBJ1-2, with 9 bases identical to TRBD1. The trim removed 6 bases at V and 4 bases at J, leaving 9 bases unmatched. CDR3 size: 15 residues. In germline, CDR1 is MNHEY, CDR2 SVGAGI. This CDR3 reads CASSPTGGVGYGYTF. As DNA, the CDR3 is TGTGCCAGCAGCCCCACAGGGGGCGTAGGCTATGGCTACACCTTC.

A few counts support this clone. The chain links TRBV30 to TRBJ1-3; D possibly corresponds to TRBD1 (5 bases). The CDR3 covers 14 residues. Trimming took off 7 bases at V and 0 bases at J, with 13 bases between the two ends. Germline loops: CDR1 GTSNPN, CDR2 SVGIG (reference sequence). The DNA for the CDR3 is TGTGCCTCCGAAGACAGACGCTCTGGAAACACCATATATTTT. This encodes CASEDRRSGNTIYF.

The gene calls are TRBV5-4 and TRBJ2-2, with 10 bases that match TRBD1. V lost 4 bases to trimming and J lost 5 bases; unmatched junction nucleotides: 11. Germline values: CDR1 SGHNT, CDR2 YYREEE (reference sequence). The CDR3 length is 17 residues. This CDR3 is CASSPAGTGVSTGELFF. For the CDR3, the DNA is TGTGCCAGCAGCCCTGCCGGGACAGGGGTATCGACCGGGGAGCTGTTTTTT.

The V and J genes are TRBV6-6 and TRBJ2-7; D unclear. The CDR3 is made up of 14 amino acids. The ends were cut back, 0 bases at V and 2 bases at J, with 8 bases in the middle. Germline V gene lookup returns CDR1 MNHNY and CDR2 SVGAGI (reference sequence). The CDR3 region is CASSYSAGTYEQYF. The CDR3 nucleotides are TGTGCCAGCAGTTACTCGGCAGGAACCTACGAGCAGTACTTC.

The chain couples TRBV6-4 to TRBJ1-4, with 8 nucleotides matching TRBD1. CDR1 is MRHNA and CDR2 is SNTAGT in the germline V gene. The J segment lost 8 bases and the V segment lost 6 bases, leaving 11 bases of the junction unmatched. The CDR3 is 15 amino acids. CDR3 sequence reads: CASSAPGQVMEKLFF. Here the CDR3 DNA reads TGTGCCAGCAGCGCTCCGGGACAGGTAATGGAAAAACTGTTTTTT.

The chain links TRBV19 to TRBJ2-1; 10 bases map to TRBD2. The CDR3 contains 16 residues. The trim removed 7 bases at V and 5 bases at J, leaving 11 bases unmatched. Germline V CDR1 and CDR2: LNHDA, SQIVND (reference sequence). The CDR3 nucleotides read TGTGCCAGTAAGGTCAGAGCGGGAGGGCCTAACAATGAGCAGTTCTTC. Translated: CASKVRAGGPNNEQFF.

The chain links TRBV5-8 to TRBJ1-2, with D possibly matching TRBD1 (5 bases). Germline V gene data show CDR1 as SGHTS and CDR2 as YDEGEE. The CDR3 totals 13 residues. With 0 bases removed from V and 7 bases from J, the gap between germline ends came to 10 bases. The DNA of the CDR3 is TGTGCCAGCAGCTTGGGGCAGGGTGGTGGCTACACCTTC. Translation gives CASSLGQGGGYTF.

The V and J genes are TRBV13 and TRBJ2-2; 7 positions agree with TRBD2. The CDR3 runs to 15 residues. Germline CDR1 PRHDT, CDR2 FYEKMQ (reference sequence). V was pared by 5 bases and J by 3 bases, with 6 bases of the junction left unmatched. The CDR3, as DNA: TGTGCCAGCAGCCTAGTGGGACTACACACCGGGGAGCTGTTTTTT. It is translated as CASSLVGLHTGELFF.

This clone has a single count. The J gene is TRBJ1-4, the V gene TRBV29-1; 7 nucleotides align to TRBD1. In germline, CDR1 is SQVTM, CDR2 ANQGSEA. V was clipped by 3 bases and J by 0 bases; unmatched bases: 7. This CDR3 is built from 16 residues. This CDR3 reads CSVEGLGTATNEKLFF. The CDR3 DNA sequence: TGCAGCGTTGAGGGGCTCGGGACAGCAACTAATGAAAAACTGTTTTTT.

CDR3 protein: CASSPGDSYNEQFF. Here the CDR3 DNA reads TGTGCCAGCAGTCCAGGGGACTCCTACAATGAGCAGTTCTTC. The chain couples TRBV6-4 to TRBJ2-1; a possible D gene is TRBD1 (6 bases). The CDR3 sequence is 14 residues long. Trimming took off 5 bases at V and 0 bases at J, with 8 bases between the two ends. The germline V gene has CDR1 MRHNA and CDR2 SNTAGT.

V usage is TRBV19 and J usage is TRBJ2-3, with D tentatively TRBD1 (5 bases). This CDR3 comprises 13 residues. CDR1 is LNHDA and CDR2 is SQIVND in the germline V gene (reference sequence). The V end was cut by 10 bases, the J end by 7 bases, with 18 bases between. The DNA of the CDR3 is TGTGCCACCGCGCAGGGCTACACTTATACGCAGTATTTT. This codes for CATAQGYTYTQYF. Drawing the rest from reference TRBV19 and TRBJ2-3, the complete variable domain is DGGITQSPKYLFRKEGQNVTLSCEQNLNHDAMYWYRQDPGQGLRLIYYSQIVNDFQKGDIAEGYSVSREKKESFPLTVTSAQKNPTAFYLCATAQGYTYTQYFGPGTRLTVL.

This clone was detected only once. The chain recombines TRBV2 with TRBJ2-1; 10 bases line up with TRBD1. In germline, CDR1 is SNHLY, CDR2 FYNNEI. The CDR3 is made up of 15 amino acids. The V gene end was trimmed by 8 bases and the J gene end by 8 bases; junction bases not matched to a gene: 12. In nucleotides, the CDR3 is TGTGCCAGCTCCAATCGTGGGACAGGGGTCCATGAGCAGTTCTTC. It yields the protein CASSNRGTGVHEQFF.